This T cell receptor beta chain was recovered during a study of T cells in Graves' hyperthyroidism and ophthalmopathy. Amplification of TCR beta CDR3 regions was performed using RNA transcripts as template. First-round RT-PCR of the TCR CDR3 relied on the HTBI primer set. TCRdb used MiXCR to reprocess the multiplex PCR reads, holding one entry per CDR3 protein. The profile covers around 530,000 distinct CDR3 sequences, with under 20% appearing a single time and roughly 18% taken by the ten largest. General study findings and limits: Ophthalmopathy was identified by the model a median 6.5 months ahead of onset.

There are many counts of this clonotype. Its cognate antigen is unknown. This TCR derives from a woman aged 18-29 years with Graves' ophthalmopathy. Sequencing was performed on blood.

CDR3 sequence reads: CSASSPSGAGGFLPQETQYF. CDR3 DNA sequence: TGCAGTGCTAGCTCCCCGAGCGGAGCGGGAGGGTTCCTCCCCCAAGAGACCCAGTACTTC. This chain joins TRBV20-1 and TRBJ2-5; TRBD2 matches at 10 bases. J was trimmed by 1 base and V by 3 bases; bases with no gene match: 20. The V gene's germline CDR1 is DFQATT and CDR2 SNEGSKA (reference sequence). The length of the CDR3 is 20 residues.